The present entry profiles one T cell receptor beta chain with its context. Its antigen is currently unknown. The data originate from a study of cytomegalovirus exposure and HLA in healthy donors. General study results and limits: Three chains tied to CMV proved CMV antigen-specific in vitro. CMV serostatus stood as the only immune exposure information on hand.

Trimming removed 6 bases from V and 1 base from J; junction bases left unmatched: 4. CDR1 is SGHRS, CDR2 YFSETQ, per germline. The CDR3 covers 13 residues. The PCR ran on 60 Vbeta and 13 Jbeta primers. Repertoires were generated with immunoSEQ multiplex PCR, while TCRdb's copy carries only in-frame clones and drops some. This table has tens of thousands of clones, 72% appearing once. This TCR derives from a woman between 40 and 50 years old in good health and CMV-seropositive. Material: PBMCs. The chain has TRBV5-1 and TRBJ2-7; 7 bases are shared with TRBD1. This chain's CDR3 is CASTQTGSYEQYF. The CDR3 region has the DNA TGCGCCAGCACCCAGACAGGGTCCTACGAGCAGTACTTC.